The 24 T cell receptor beta chains presented below share a single source sample, sequenced in a study of T cell responses to AZD1222 COVID-19 vaccine. TCRdb keeps only in-frame clones here, not all; method: immunoSEQ multiplex PCR. The sample holds 95,000 to 150,000 clones, around 87% seen once. The sequences come from peripheral blood, collected on day 0 of AZD1222 vaccination. All receptors derive from an adult in good health.

The CDR3, as DNA: TGTGCCAGTAGTAGGACAGGGAGAGGAAACACCATATATTTT. Translation gives CASSRTGRGNTIYF. The J gene is TRBJ1-3, the V gene TRBV19; 8 bases match TRBD1. There are 14 residues in the CDR3. V was pared by 4 bases and J by 4 bases, with 3 bases of the junction left unmatched. The germline V gene encodes CDR1 LNHDA and CDR2 SQIVND (reference sequence).

The chain recombines TRBV7-2 with TRBJ2-1; 7 nucleotides align to TRBD2. In germline, CDR1 is SGHTA, CDR2 FQGNSA. V was clipped by 4 bases and J by 0 bases; unmatched bases: 6. The CDR3 length is 16 residues. The CDR3 DNA is TGTGCCAGCAGCTCGTCCGGGGGGAGCTCCTACAATGAGCAGTTCTTC. As protein: CASSSSGGSSYNEQFF.

The V gene is TRBV30, the J gene TRBJ2-3, with 10 bases fitting TRBD2. Germline CDR1 GTSNPN, CDR2 SVGIG (reference sequence). V shed 1 base, J shed 1 base, and the junction held 8 bases outside the gene matches. This CDR3 has 17 residues. CDR3 sequence reads: CAWSGFEGTSGTDTQYF. Here the CDR3 DNA reads TGTGCCTGGAGTGGGTTTGAGGGGACTAGCGGCACAGATACGCAGTATTTT.

The chain employs TRBV19 and TRBJ2-4; TRBD1 matches 8 bases. Trimming cost V 5 bases and J 8 bases; bases outside gene matches: 8. This CDR3 has 14 amino acids. Germline values: CDR1 LNHDA, CDR2 SQIVND (reference sequence). CDR3 amino acids: CASSDRGGGDIQYF. CDR3 bases: TGTGCCAGTAGTGACAGGGGAGGAGGGGACATTCAGTACTTC.

The rearrangement uses TRBV7-9 and TRBJ1-4, with D unresolved. CDR3 length: 14 amino acids. Looked up from germline, CDR1 is SEHNR and CDR2 is FQNEAQ (reference sequence). V lost 0 bases to trimming and J lost 5 bases, with 7 bases between them. The CDR3 coding sequence is TGTGCCAGCAGCTTAGCGTTTGGGAATGAAAAACTGTTTTTT. Amino acids: CASSLAFGNEKLFF.

This chain connects TRBV6-5 to TRBJ2-5, with D possibly matching TRBD2 (5 bases). V lost 6 bases and J lost 0, with 8 bases in between. Germline CDR1 and CDR2: MNHEY and SVGAGI. The CDR3 contains 13 residues. The CDR3 region has the DNA TGTGCCAGCAGGTCCGGGAACCAAGAGACCCAGTACTTC. This codes for CASRSGNQETQYF.

The V gene is TRBV28, the J gene TRBJ1-2, with D hard to call. The CDR3 covers 17 residues. Germline V gene data show CDR1 as MDHEN and CDR2 as SYDVKM. The V and J ends lost 6 bases and 0 bases respectively, with 20 bases between them. The CDR3 nucleotides read TGTGCCAGCAGCCACCCCCAAGGCTCCGTAGCTAACTATGGCTACACCTTC. This gives the protein CASSHPQGSVANYGYTF.

The J gene is TRBJ1-2, the V gene TRBV21-1; the table's D call TRBD1 went unverified against the DNA. TRBV21-1 is designated a pseudogene. The CDR3 is made up of 20 amino acids. The CDR3 loop reads CASSKVSSDRGRRSNYGYTF. The CDR3 DNA sequence: TGTGCCAGCAGCAAAGTATCCTCGGACAGGGGAAGAAGGAGTAACTATGGCTACACCTTC.

Only a few counts were recorded for this clone. This chain joins TRBV27 and TRBJ2-2; possibly TRBD2 for D (5 bases). V shed 8 bases and J shed 8 bases, with 15 bases lying between them. Germline CDR1 MNHEY, CDR2 SMNVEV (reference sequence). The CDR3 runs to 13 residues. The CDR3 spells CASGLSQLGELFF. CDR3 sequence (DNA): TGTGCCAGCGGACTCAGCCAGCTTGGGGAGCTGTTTTTT.

The rearrangement joins TRBV6-2 or TRBV6-3 to TRBJ2-2; possibly TRBD2 for D (5 bases). The CDR3 has 15 residues. V was pared by 5 bases and J by 2 bases, with 12 bases between. CDR1 is MNHEY, CDR2 SVGEGT, per germline. The CDR3 loop is CASSAGIYNTGELFF. CDR3 DNA sequence: TGTGCCAGCAGTGCCGGGATTTATAACACCGGGGAGCTGTTTTTT.

This clone was seen once. This chain links TRBV28 with TRBJ2-1, with D unresolved. This CDR3 has 15 amino acids. Germline CDR1 and CDR2: MDHEN and SYDVKM. With 5 bases removed from V and 3 bases from J, the gap between germline ends came to 14 bases. The DNA for the CDR3 is TGTGCCAGCAGTCCCCCTCGCCGTGGCTACAATGAGCAGTTCTTC. Its translation: CASSPPRRGYNEQFF.

The chain uses TRBV20-1 and TRBJ1-5, with a weak D call TRBD1 (6 bases). V shed 3 bases and J shed 3 bases, with 15 bases lying between them. Germline loops: CDR1 DFQATT, CDR2 SNEGSKA (reference sequence). This CDR3 spans 15 amino acids. Written as DNA, the CDR3 is TGCAGTGCTAGTATCGGGGCAGGGGACAATCAGCCCCAGCATTTT. Amino acids: CSASIGAGDNQPQHF.

This chain joins TRBV10-3 and TRBJ2-7; D might be TRBD2 (6 bases). Germline V gives CDR1 ENHRY, CDR2 SYGVKD. The germline V and J ends were trimmed by 2 bases and 6 bases, with 20 bases remaining between them. The CDR3 length is 16 residues. CDR3 nucleotides: TGTGCCATCAGTGAGGCCCCCTTGGGGAGGCGGAGCGAGCAGTACTTC. Translation: CAISEAPLGRRSEQYF.

The V call is TRBV15, the J call TRBJ1-6; 9 bases line up with TRBD1. Germline CDR1 is LNHNV and CDR2 is YYDKDF (reference sequence). The CDR3 length is 15 residues. Unmatched junction bases numbered 5, after V lost 5 bases and J lost 6 bases. The CDR3 spells CATSVRDRANSPLHF. The CDR3 bases are TGTGCCACCAGCGTCCGGGACAGGGCTAATTCACCCCTCCACTTT.

The V call is TRBV7-3, the J call TRBJ1-1; D perhaps matches TRBD1 (6 bases). The length of the CDR3 is 14 residues. Germline CDR1 SGHTA, CDR2 FQGTGA. Trimming removed 4 bases from V and 1 base from J, with 10 bases in between. As DNA, the CDR3 is TGTGCCAGCAGCTCCGGGACAACGAACACTGAAGCTTTCTTT. Protein: CASSSGTTNTEAFF.

This rearrangement joins TRBV15 to TRBJ1-2; D is perhaps TRBD1 (5 bases). The CDR3 spans 15 residues. V lost 1 base and J lost 6, with 15 bases in between. Per germline, CDR1 LNHNV and CDR2 YYDKDF (reference sequence). CDR3 in amino acids: CATSRGAGKVDGYTF. The CDR3 DNA sequence: TGTGCCACCAGCAGAGGGGCAGGGAAGGTCGATGGCTACACCTTC. The full variable domain, rest sourced from reference TRBV15 and TRBJ1-2, is DAMVIQNPRYQVTQFGKPVTLSCSQTLNHNVMYWYQQKSSQAPKLLFHYYDKDFNNEADTPDNFQSRRPNTSFCFLDIRSPGLGDTAMYLCATSRGAGKVDGYTFGSGTRLTVV.

The genes are TRBV5-4 and TRBJ2-3; no clear D gene. Per the germline V gene, CDR1 is SGHNT and CDR2 is YYREEE (reference sequence). The CDR3 spans 14 residues. Trimming shortened V by 2 bases and J by 2 bases, and 9 bases separated the two germline ends. CDR3 in amino acids: CASSFPDPTDTQYF. For the CDR3, the DNA is TGTGCCAGCAGCTTCCCAGACCCCACAGATACGCAGTATTTT.

The chain links TRBV21-1 to TRBJ2-3; the table's D gene call, TRBD1, was not cross checked with the DNA. TRBV21-1 is classified as a pseudogene. The CDR3 totals 17 residues. CDR3: CASSKWPFRQGTDTQYF. CDR3 bases: TGTGCCAGCAGCAAATGGCCCTTCAGACAGGGCACAGATACGCAGTATTTT.

The chain links TRBV6-5 to TRBJ2-2, with D unresolved. CDR3 size: 13 residues. Trimming left V 7 bases short and J 5 bases short, with 11 bases between. CDR1 and CDR2 (germline): MNHEY, SVGAGI. CDR3 protein: CASTKLGTGELFF. In DNA, the CDR3 is TGTGCCAGCACCAAACTGGGGACCGGGGAGCTGTTTTTT.

The DNA of the CDR3 is TGTGCCAGCAGCCATTCTATGACAGGGGGCAATTCACCCCTCCACTTT. Residues: CASSHSMTGGNSPLHF. The gene calls are TRBV4-2 and TRBJ1-6; TRBD1 agrees at 10 bases. Germline V lookup: CDR1 LGHNA, CDR2 YNFKEQ. CDR3 size: 16 residues. V was clipped by 3 bases and J by 7 bases; unmatched bases: 6.

The chain joins TRBV19 to TRBJ1-4, with 7 bases fitting TRBD1. This CDR3 spans 14 amino acids. Per germline, CDR1 LNHDA and CDR2 SQIVND (reference sequence). V lost 6 bases, J lost 4 bases, and 5 bases stayed unmatched. For the CDR3, the DNA is TGTGCCAGTAGCCTCGGGACAGTTAATGAAAAACTGTTTTTT. Its protein is CASSLGTVNEKLFF.

The chain recombines TRBV6-5 with TRBJ1-6, with no clear D. Germline-derived CDR1 and CDR2 are MNHEY and SVGAGI. The CDR3 loop spans 14 amino acids. Trimming stripped 7 bases from V and 9 bases from J, with 16 bases between. For the CDR3, the DNA is TGTGCCAGCACCACCGGGCCGGGAAGTTCACCCCTCCACTTT. This encodes CASTTGPGSSPLHF.

The genes are TRBV9 and TRBJ1-4; no firm D call. The ends were cut back, 5 bases at V and 0 bases at J, with 8 bases in the middle. The germline gives CDR1 SGDLS, CDR2 YYNGEE. The CDR3 loop spans 14 amino acids. CDR3 in amino acids: CASSPVATNEKLFF. The CDR3 DNA is TGTGCCAGCAGTCCCGTTGCAACTAATGAAAAACTGTTTTTT.

V and J are TRBV5-1 and TRBJ1-2; no reliable D call. This CDR3 has 14 amino acids. The germline gives CDR1 SGHRS, CDR2 YFSETQ. Trimming took 4 bases from V and 5 from J, leaving 15 bases between them. The CDR3 nucleotides are TGCGCCAGCAGCCCAGAACGAGGGTTGTATGGCTACACCTTC. This encodes CASSPERGLYGYTF. Together with reference TRBV5-1 and TRBJ1-2, the CDR3 gives the full variable domain: KAGVTQTPRYLIKTRGQQVTLSCSPISGHRSVSWYQQTPGQGLQFLFEYFSETQRNKGNFPGRFSGRQFSNSRSEMNVSTLELGDSALYLCASSPERGLYGYTFGSGTRLTVV.